Below, 13 T cell receptor beta chains from the same sample are listed, as sequenced in a study of tumor-infiltrating lymphocytes in primary liver carcinoma. The authors took blood RNA from unsorted whole blood and also extracted germline DNA. The investigators made TCR beta cDNA from approximately 510 ng total RNA, using a constant-region primer. Construction of TCR beta libraries relied on three successive nested multiplex PCR rounds employing slightly modified ARM-PCR. The first two PCR rounds used TRBV1-TRBV30 primers with a Cbeta primer, about 9 cycles each. TCRdb reanalysed the multiplex PCR reads using MiXCR and keeps one entry per CDR3 protein. This table has 300,000 to 400,000 distinct CDR3 sequences, approximately 64% appearing once. Source material: peripheral blood. The receptors were sampled from a man aged 35 to 55 with primary liver carcinoma and hepatitis B virus infection.

Points on this clonotype: The conserved phenylalanine or tryptophan is not found at the CDR3 terminus, so this likely reflects a read error. V and J are TRBV4-2 and TRBJ2-2; 8 nucleotides agree with TRBD1. The CDR3 is 18 amino acids. The germline CDR1 and CDR2 sequences are LGHNA and YNFKEQ. CDR3 in amino acids: CASSQILVTGDSPGELFL. The CDR3, as DNA: TGTGCTAGCAGCCAAATACTTGTGACAGGGGATTCCCCCGGGGAGCTGTTTTTA.

This clonotype has more than one count but fewer than ten. V and J are TRBV29-1 and TRBJ2-1; 7 bases fit TRBD2. This CDR3 is 14 amino acids long. The germline V gene has CDR1 SQVTM and CDR2 ANQGSEA. The CDR3 DNA reads TGCAGTGTCCAAGCGGGAAACTCCTACAATGAGCAGTTCTTC. It codes for CSVQAGNSYNEQFF.

There are a few counts of this clonotype. This chain uses TRBV11-3 with TRBJ1-1; D perhaps matches TRBD1 (6 bases). V was clipped by 4 bases and J by 7 bases, with 22 bases between them. The CDR3 loop spans 16 amino acids. The V gene's germline CDR1 is SGHNT and CDR2 YENEEA. The CDR3 reads CASSSTGIGGFGEAFF. DNA for the CDR3: TGTGCCAGCAGCTCAACCGGGATAGGGGGTTTCGGTGAAGCTTTCTTT.

As for this clonotype: Germline and junction disagree at one end, which may indicate a read error. J is TRBJ2-7 and V is TRBV11-2, with D tentatively TRBD1 (5 bases). The CDR3 is 13 residues long. Per germline, CDR1 SGHAT and CDR2 FQNNGV. The DNA for the CDR3 is TGTGTCAGCCTCCCGTGGGGCTCCTACGAGCAATACTTC. Amino acids: CVSLPWGSYEQYF.

Concerning this clonotype: Because the CDR3 is missing its conserved closing phenylalanine or tryptophan, this is likely a read error. The chain uses TRBV4-1 and TRBJ2-7, with TRBD2 identical over 11 bases. Germline V gives CDR1 MGHRA, CDR2 YSYEKL. J gave up 7 bases and V 4 bases, and 9 bases lay outside the gene matches. The CDR3 has 15 residues. Written as DNA, the CDR3 is TGCGCCAGCAGCCGCTCACTAGCGGGAGCGGATGAGCAGTACCTC. Its protein is CASSRSLAGADEQYL.

At least ten counts were recorded for this clonotype. This sequence joins TRBV28 and TRBJ1-2, with D possibly TRBD1 on 6 matching bases. The germline gives CDR1 MDHEN, CDR2 SYDVKM. CDR3 length: 13 amino acids. V was pared by 4 bases and J by 4 bases, with 10 bases between. The CDR3 sequence: CASSSGQSYGYTF. In DNA form, the CDR3 reads TGTGCCAGCAGTTCCGGACAGAGCTATGGCTACACCTTC.

This clonotype has a count of ten or more. The chain recombines TRBV6-5 with TRBJ2-5, with 8 bases that match TRBD2. The germline V gene has CDR1 MNHEY and CDR2 SVGAGI. This CDR3 is built from 16 residues. Trimming removed 0 bases from V and 5 bases from J; junction bases left unmatched: 8. The CDR3 loop is CASSYSSGVGGETQYF. CDR3 coding DNA: TGTGCCAGCAGTTACTCTAGCGGGGTGGGAGGCGAGACCCAGTACTTC.

This chain joins TRBV13 and TRBJ2-3, with 8 bases lining up with TRBD1. The CDR3 contains 15 residues. Losses at the gene ends were 6 bases for V and 1 base for J; bases not matched to a gene: 6. In germline, CDR1 is PRHDT, CDR2 FYEKMQ (reference sequence). The CDR3 DNA sequence: TGTGCCAGCAGAAGCAGGGGGCGCGGCACAGATACGCAGTATTTT. It is translated as CASRSRGRGTDTQYF.

The chain has TRBV18 and TRBJ2-3; D gene uncertain. With 5 bases removed from V and 5 bases from J, the gap between germline ends came to 8 bases. Germline CDR1 and CDR2: KGHSH and LQKENI. The CDR3 length is 12 residues. CDR3 in amino acids: CASSAARDTQYF. Here the CDR3 DNA reads TGTGCCAGCTCAGCCGCGCGAGATACGCAGTATTTT.

The chain uses TRBV5-5 and TRBJ1-2; maybe TRBD1 (5 bases). Germline V CDR1 and CDR2: SGHKS, YYEKEE (reference sequence). The CDR3 extends over 15 amino acids. Trimming stripped 0 bases from V and 2 bases from J, with 11 bases between. CDR3 amino acids: CASSLEPGRNYGYTF. In DNA form, the CDR3 reads TGTGCCAGCAGCTTGGAGCCGGGACGGAACTATGGCTACACCTTC.

The V gene is TRBV6-2 or TRBV6-3, the J gene TRBJ2-7; 8 positions match TRBD1. The CDR3 runs to 13 residues. V lost 10 bases and J lost 5; bases outside the gene matches: 10. In germline, CDR1 is MNHEY, CDR2 SVGEGT. CDR3 amino acids: CANKDRGWDEQYF. The CDR3 coding sequence is TGTGCCAACAAAGACAGGGGATGGGACGAGCAGTACTTC.

A remark on this clonotype: This clone may be a read error of a much larger clone one base away. The rearrangement links TRBV10-3 to TRBJ2-7; D gene uncertain. CDR1 is ENHRY and CDR2 is SYGVKD in the germline V gene. The CDR3 is 11 residues long. The CDR3: CAISKSYEQYF. The CDR3 coding sequence is TGTGCCATCAGTAAGTCCTACGAGCAGTACTTC.

This clonotype appeared a few times. The rearrangement links TRBV11-2 to TRBJ2-7, with D uncertain. Trimming stripped 0 bases from V and 5 bases from J, with 11 bases between. The CDR3 spans 14 residues. In germline, CDR1 is SGHAT, CDR2 FQNNGV. CDR3 sequence reads: CASSLEPGPNEQYF. The CDR3 DNA follows: TGTGCCAGCAGCTTAGAGCCGGGTCCGAACGAGCAGTACTTC.